These 20 T cell receptor beta chains originate from one sample sequenced in a study of beta chain features in type 1 diabetes. The study's findings and limits: All four CD4+ subsets of Type 1 diabetes patients contained TCRB CDR3s that were moderately but significantly shorter.

These receptors lack a known antigen. Sequenced material consisted of expressed TCRB transcripts (all of the isolated RNA was reverse transcribed). The data were produced by immunoSEQ multiplex PCR, yet TCRdb's version contains in-frame clones alone and is incomplete. The data show about 340,000 clones, approximately 13% seen once. The sequenced sample was naive CD4+ T cells from blood. The receptors were sampled from a woman aged 18-35 years with type 1 diabetes.

This clone was observed a handful of times. The gene calls are TRBV19 and TRBJ2-7; D call uncertain. The V gene lost 8 bases and the J gene lost 6 bases, with 17 bases spanning the gap. In germline, CDR1 is LNHDA, CDR2 SQIVND (reference sequence). The CDR3 is 13 residues long. The CDR3 nucleotides read TGTGCCAGTGCAGGCCCCGGATTGCGCGAGCAGTACTTC. Amino acids: CASAGPGLREQYF.

This clone was picked up a small number of times. The chain combines TRBV10-2 with TRBJ2-7; tentatively, D is TRBD1 (5 bases). CDR1 is WSHSY, CDR2 SAAADI, per germline. The CDR3 length is 16 residues. V was pared by 0 bases and J by 0 bases, with 12 bases between. In nucleotides, the CDR3 is TGCGCCAGCAGTGAGTCGGGGCGAATGAGCTCCTACGAGCAGTACGTC. This sequence encodes CASSESGRMSSYEQYV.

This clone was picked up a small number of times. Other DNA sequences within the sample encode an identical CDR3. This chain connects TRBV29-1 to TRBJ1-3; D is possibly TRBD1 (6 bases). The CDR3 extends over 13 amino acids. The germline V and J ends were trimmed by 6 bases and 0 bases, with 9 bases remaining between them. The germline gives CDR1 SQVTM, CDR2 ANQGSEA. CDR3 in DNA: TGCAGCGTCGGGACATCCTCTGGAAACACCATATATTTT. Encoded protein: CSVGTSSGNTIYF. Full variable domain (rest looked up from reference TRBV29-1 and TRBJ1-3): SAVISQKPSRDICQRGTSLTIQCQVDSQVTMMFWYRQQPGQSLTLIATANQGSEATYESGFVIDKFPISRPNLTFSTLTVSNMSPEDSSIYLCSVGTSSGNTIYFGEGSWLTVV.

This chain connects TRBV7-9 to TRBJ2-7; 8 bases align to TRBD1. The CDR3 contains 13 residues. Per germline, CDR1 SEHNR and CDR2 FQNEAQ (reference sequence). J lost 3 bases, V lost 3 bases, and 1 base had no gene match. CDR3 region: CASSFGQGYEQYV. CDR3 bases: TGTGCCAGCAGCTTCGGACAGGGCTACGAGCAGTACGTC.

The chain combines TRBV6-6 with TRBJ2-7, with 7 nucleotides matching TRBD2. The CDR3 totals 16 residues. The V segment lost 3 bases and the J segment 0 bases; nucleotides outside the gene matches: 8. Germline-derived CDR1 and CDR2 are MNHNY and SVGAGI (reference sequence). The CDR3 region is CASSYDGRTYSYEQYF. CDR3 coding DNA: TGTGCCAGCAGTTATGACGGGAGGACCTACTCCTACGAGCAGTACTTC.

The chain employs TRBV6-5 and TRBJ2-7; the D gene is possibly TRBD2 (6 bases). Between the trimmed V and J ends, which lost 0 bases and 2 bases, there was a span of 11 bases. This CDR3 has 15 residues. Germline assignment: CDR1 MNHEY and CDR2 SVGAGI. The CDR3 reads CASSYSGGKAYEQYF. The DNA for the CDR3 is TGTGCCAGCAGTTACTCGGGCGGGAAGGCCTACGAGCAGTACTTC.

This chain connects TRBV5-4 to TRBJ2-3, with 11 bases lining up with TRBD2. V gave up 3 bases and J gave up 2 bases; unmatched junction bases: 5. Germline CDR1 and CDR2: SGHNT and YYREEE (reference sequence). The CDR3 is made up of 16 amino acids. This chain's CDR3 is CASSSGLAAYTDTQYF. In nucleotides, the CDR3 is TGTGCCAGCAGCTCGGGACTAGCGGCCTACACAGATACGCAGTATTTT.

The rearrangement uses TRBV11-3 and TRBJ2-5; D is possibly TRBD2 (5 bases). The germline CDR1 and CDR2 sequences are SGHNT and YENEEA. The CDR3 is 13 amino acids. V lost 5 bases and J lost 1, with 8 bases in between. CDR3 in amino acids: CASSLRGQETQYF. The DNA for the CDR3 is TGTGCCAGCAGCCTTCGGGGCCAAGAGACCCAGTACTTC.

This clone turned up a few times. The genes are TRBV10-1 and TRBJ1-2; D unclear. CDR1 and CDR2 from the germline V gene are WNHNN and SYGVQD (reference sequence). The CDR3 has 13 amino acids. The V gene lost 2 bases and the J gene lost 7 bases, with 11 bases spanning the gap. Written as DNA, the CDR3 is TGCGCCAGCAGTGAGCGGCCCCGGGGTGGCTACACCTTC. This codes for CASSERPRGGYTF.

Comments on this clone: Other DNA sequences in the sample encode the same CDR3. The V gene is TRBV7-2, the J gene TRBJ1-1, with D possibly being TRBD1 (5 bases). Trimming took off 2 bases at V and 4 bases at J, with 8 bases between the two ends. Germline V gene lookup returns CDR1 SGHTA and CDR2 FQGNSA. The CDR3 extends over 13 amino acids. CDR3 DNA: TGTGCCAGCAGCTTAACAGGATCCACTGAAGCTTTCTTT. Translation gives CASSLTGSTEAFF.

The CDR3 loop reads CASSASGRADGELFF. The CDR3, as DNA: TGTGCCAGCAGTGCTAGCGGGAGGGCCGACGGGGAGCTGTTTTTT. The chain links TRBV9 to TRBJ2-2; 12 positions match TRBD2. With V trimmed by 5 bases and J by 7 bases, 6 bases remained unmatched. Germline CDR1 is SGDLS and CDR2 is YYNGEE. This CDR3 region has 15 residues.

The CDR3 protein is CASTRVAGNTIYF. The CDR3, as DNA: TGTGCCAGCACCCGAGTGGCTGGAAACACCATATATTTT. The J gene is TRBJ1-3, the V gene TRBV6-5; no firm D call. V shed 7 bases and J shed 2 bases, with 9 bases lying between them. This CDR3 region has 13 residues. CDR1 and CDR2 from the germline V gene are MNHEY and SVGAGI.

This chain links TRBV30 with TRBJ1-2; D ambiguous. CDR1 GTSNPN and CDR2 SVGIG come from the germline V gene (reference sequence). The CDR3 length is 14 residues. The V gene lost 2 bases and the J gene lost 2 bases, with 12 bases spanning the gap. The DNA of the CDR3 is TGTGCCTGGAGTAGCCCACCTACGAACTATGGCTACACCTTC. Translated, it gives CAWSSPPTNYGYTF.

The gene calls are TRBV5-1 and TRBJ2-6, with D hard to call. The CDR3 length is 14 residues. The V gene lost 4 bases and the J gene lost 1 base, with 6 bases spanning the gap. The V gene's germline CDR1 is SGHRS and CDR2 YFSETQ. The CDR3: CASSQTSGANVLTF. CDR3 in DNA: TGCGCCAGCAGCCAAACTTCTGGGGCCAACGTCCTGACTTTC.

The chain has TRBV5-1 and TRBJ2-7; 9 positions match TRBD1. The CDR3 extends over 14 amino acids. From germline, CDR1 is SGHRS and CDR2 YFSETQ. The V and J ends lost 4 bases and 6 bases, in that order; junction bases with no gene match: 8. The CDR3 DNA follows: TGCGCCAGCAGCCTCGGACAGGGGATATCCGAGCAGTACTTC. Protein sequence: CASSLGQGISEQYF.

For this clone: The same CDR3 can be traced to other DNA sequences in this sample. This chain connects TRBV6-5 to TRBJ2-1; 8 bases match TRBD2. The CDR3 covers 14 residues. CDR1 and CDR2 from the germline V gene are MNHEY and SVGAGI. The J segment lost 7 bases and the V segment lost 7 bases, leaving 9 bases of the junction unmatched. CDR3 nucleotides: TGTGCCAGCAAAAGCCGAGCTAGCGGGAATGAGCAGTTCTTC. Translation: CASKSRASGNEQFF.

The chain is built from TRBV9 and TRBJ2-2; tentative D call: TRBD2 (5 bases). V lost 7 bases and J lost 2, with 9 bases in between. This CDR3 contains 13 residues. Germline V gene sequence: CDR1 SGDLS, CDR2 YYNGEE. This CDR3 is CASGRANTGELFF. The CDR3 DNA follows: TGTGCCAGCGGGCGGGCTAACACCGGGGAGCTGTTTTTT.

About this clone itself: The same CDR3 arises from other DNA sequences in this sample as well. The chain has TRBV6-5 and TRBJ2-1; no clear D gene. Germline-derived CDR1 and CDR2 are MNHEY and SVGAGI. Between the trimmed V and J ends, which lost 6 bases and 9 bases, there was a span of 9 bases. The CDR3 is 11 amino acids. The CDR3 is CASSYPGEQFF. The CDR3 bases are TGTGCCAGCAGCTACCCCGGTGAGCAGTTCTTC.

DNA of the CDR3: TGCGCCAGCAGCTTGGGCCCTCCGGGGCGGGAGGCCTACGAGCAGTACTTC. The encoded protein is CASSLGPPGREAYEQYF. V usage is TRBV5-1 and J usage is TRBJ2-7, with 8 bases aligning to TRBD2. CDR1 is SGHRS, CDR2 YFSETQ, per germline. Trimming took 0 bases from V and 2 from J; bases not matched to a gene: 10. The CDR3 loop spans 17 amino acids.

The gene calls are TRBV18 and TRBJ2-5; a possible D gene is TRBD2 (5 bases). The CDR3 is 15 residues long. V was shortened by 5 bases and J by 3 bases, with 16 bases between the two germline ends. CDR1 KGHSH and CDR2 LQKENI come from the germline V gene. CDR3 residues: CASSLIGLAEETQYF. The CDR3 DNA is TGTGCCAGCTCATTGATCGGTCTAGCAGAAGAGACCCAGTACTTC.